This T cell receptor (beta chain) derives from a study of T cells in Graves' hyperthyroidism and ophthalmopathy. In the study overall: Blood from the periphery was taken at initial diagnosis, before any treatment.

The CDR3 extends over 15 amino acids. Between the trimmed V and J ends, which lost 3 bases and 0 bases, there was a span of 9 bases. Patients having uncontrolled infection, another autoimmune disease, pregnancy or lactation were not included. Diagnostic decisions used clinical symptoms, serum thyroxine and TRAb, thyroid ultrasound and orbital computed tomography. TCR beta CDR3 regions were amplified from RNA transcripts. The TCR CDR3 was amplified in a first-round RT-PCR using the HTBI primer set. TCRdb used MiXCR to reprocess the multiplex PCR reads, holding one entry per CDR3 protein. This table has 160,000 or so distinct CDR3 sequences, about a tenth appearing once. Whole-study findings and limits: Among clonotypes expanded in thyroid above 0.001, most were also found in blood.

This clonotype was found many times. Its antigen is undetermined. The material sequenced was blood. The chain links TRBV12-3 or TRBV12-4 to TRBJ1-3; D is ambiguous. This TCR came from a woman aged 18-29 years with Graves' hyperthyroidism that later progressed to Graves' ophthalmopathy. The CDR3 DNA sequence: TGTGCCAGCAGTTTCGGCCAAACCTCTGGAAACACCATATATTTT. Encoded protein: CASSFGQTSGNTIYF.